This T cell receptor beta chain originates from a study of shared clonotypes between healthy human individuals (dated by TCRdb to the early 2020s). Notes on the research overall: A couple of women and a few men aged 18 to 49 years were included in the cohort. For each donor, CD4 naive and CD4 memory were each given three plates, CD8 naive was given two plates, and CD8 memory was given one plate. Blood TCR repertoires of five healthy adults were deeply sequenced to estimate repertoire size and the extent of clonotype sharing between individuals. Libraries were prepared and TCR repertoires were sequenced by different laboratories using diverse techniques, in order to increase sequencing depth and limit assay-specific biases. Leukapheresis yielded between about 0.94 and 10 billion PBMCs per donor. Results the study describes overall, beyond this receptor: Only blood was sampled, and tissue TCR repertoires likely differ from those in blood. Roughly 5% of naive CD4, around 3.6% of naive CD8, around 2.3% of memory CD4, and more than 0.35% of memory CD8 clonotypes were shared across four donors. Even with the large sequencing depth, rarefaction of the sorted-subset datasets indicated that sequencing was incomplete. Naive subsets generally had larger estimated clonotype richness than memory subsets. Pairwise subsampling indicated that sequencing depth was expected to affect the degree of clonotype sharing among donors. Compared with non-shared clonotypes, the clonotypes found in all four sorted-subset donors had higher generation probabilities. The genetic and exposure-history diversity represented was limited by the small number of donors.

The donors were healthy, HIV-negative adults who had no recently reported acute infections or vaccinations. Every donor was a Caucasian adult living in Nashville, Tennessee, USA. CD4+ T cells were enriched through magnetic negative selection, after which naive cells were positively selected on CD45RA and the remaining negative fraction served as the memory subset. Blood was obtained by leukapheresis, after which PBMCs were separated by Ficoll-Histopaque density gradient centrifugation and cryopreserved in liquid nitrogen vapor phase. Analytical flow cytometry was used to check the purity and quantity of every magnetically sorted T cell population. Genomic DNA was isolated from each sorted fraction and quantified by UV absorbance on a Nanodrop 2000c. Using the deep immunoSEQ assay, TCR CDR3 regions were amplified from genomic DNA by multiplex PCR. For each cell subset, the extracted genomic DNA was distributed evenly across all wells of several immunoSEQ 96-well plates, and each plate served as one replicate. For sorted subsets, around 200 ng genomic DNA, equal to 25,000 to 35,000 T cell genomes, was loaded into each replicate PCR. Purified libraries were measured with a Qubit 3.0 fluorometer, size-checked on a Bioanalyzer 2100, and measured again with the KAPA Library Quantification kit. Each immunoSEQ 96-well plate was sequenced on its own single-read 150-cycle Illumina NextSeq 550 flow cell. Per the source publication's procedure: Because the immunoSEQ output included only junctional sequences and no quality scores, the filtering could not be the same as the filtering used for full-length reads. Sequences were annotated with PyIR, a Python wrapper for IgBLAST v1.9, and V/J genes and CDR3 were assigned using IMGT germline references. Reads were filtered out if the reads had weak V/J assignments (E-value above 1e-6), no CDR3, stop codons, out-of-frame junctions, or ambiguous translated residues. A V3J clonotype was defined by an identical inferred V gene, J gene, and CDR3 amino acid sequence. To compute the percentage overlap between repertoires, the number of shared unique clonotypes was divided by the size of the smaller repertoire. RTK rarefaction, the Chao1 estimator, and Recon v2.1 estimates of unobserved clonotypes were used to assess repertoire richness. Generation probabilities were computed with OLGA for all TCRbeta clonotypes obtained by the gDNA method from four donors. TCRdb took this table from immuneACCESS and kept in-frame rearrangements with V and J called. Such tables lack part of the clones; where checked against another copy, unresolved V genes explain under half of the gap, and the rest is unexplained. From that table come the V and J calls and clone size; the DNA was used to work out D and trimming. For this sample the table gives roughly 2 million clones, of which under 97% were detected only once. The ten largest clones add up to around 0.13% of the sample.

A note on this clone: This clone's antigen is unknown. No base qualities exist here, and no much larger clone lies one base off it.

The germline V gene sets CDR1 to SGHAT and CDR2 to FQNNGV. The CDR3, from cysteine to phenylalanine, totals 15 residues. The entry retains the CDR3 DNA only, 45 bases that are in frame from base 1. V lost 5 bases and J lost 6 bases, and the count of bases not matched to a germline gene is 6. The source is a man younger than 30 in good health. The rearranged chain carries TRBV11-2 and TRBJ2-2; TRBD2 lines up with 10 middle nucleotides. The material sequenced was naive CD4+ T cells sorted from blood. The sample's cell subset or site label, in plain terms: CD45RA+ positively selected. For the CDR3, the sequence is CASSAGTSVSGELFF. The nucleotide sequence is TGTGCCAGCAGCGCCGGGACTAGCGTCTCCGGGGAGCTGTTTTTT.